This T cell receptor beta chain was recorded in a study of cytomegalovirus exposure and HLA in healthy donors. In the study overall: Among the 400 or so donors who were genotyped, approximately 84% fell in the genetic ancestry cluster that is associated with self-reported Caucasian donors. Study-level findings and limits: Overall, under 200 TCR beta chains were annotated as cytomegalovirus-associated. The classifier reportedly diagnosed cytomegalovirus status with high specificity and sensitivity. Data from an earlier analysis indicated that most TCR beta V segments were productive either about 87% or about 30% of the time.

The V gene's germline CDR1 is MGHRA and CDR2 YSYEKL. The CDR3 has 13 amino acids. V was cut by 3 bases and J by 13 bases, with 16 bases left in between. PCR employed 60 Vbeta and 13 Jbeta primers. Repertoires were generated with immunoSEQ multiplex PCR, while TCRdb's copy carries only in-frame clones and drops some. The sample lists 160,000 or so clones, 80% occurring once. Notes on this clone: Its antigen is not known.

Sequencing used PBMCs. The chain carries TRBV4-1 and TRBJ1-5, with D maybe TRBD1 (6 bases). The sequence derives from a man between 18 and 29 years old in good health and CMV-seropositive. The CDR3 DNA reads TGCGCCAGCAGCCACCCTAGGGGCAGGGGACAGCATTTT. It specifies CASSHPRGRGQHF.